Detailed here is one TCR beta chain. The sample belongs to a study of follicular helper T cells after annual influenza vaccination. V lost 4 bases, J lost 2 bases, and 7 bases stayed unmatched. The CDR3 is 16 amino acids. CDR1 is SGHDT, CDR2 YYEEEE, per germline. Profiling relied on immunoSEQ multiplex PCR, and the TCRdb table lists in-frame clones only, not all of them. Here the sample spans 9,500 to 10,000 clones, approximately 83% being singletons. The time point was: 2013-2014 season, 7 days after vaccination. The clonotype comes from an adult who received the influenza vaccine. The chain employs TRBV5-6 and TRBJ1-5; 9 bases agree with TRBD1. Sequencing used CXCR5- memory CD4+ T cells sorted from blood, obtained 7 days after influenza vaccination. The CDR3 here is CASSPDRGVGNQPQHF. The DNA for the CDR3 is TGTGCCAGCAGCCCGGACAGGGGAGTAGGCAATCAGCCCCAGCATTTT.